The rows below give T cell receptor beta chains drawn from one sample of a study of T cells after yellow fever vaccination. TCRdb analysed the 5' RACE reads with MiXCR anew, one entry per CDR3 protein. Of approximately 300,000 distinct CDR3 sequences detected, 9.5% to 12% appear once; the ten largest clones hold about 3.5%. The material sequenced was CD4+ T cells sorted from PBMCs, taken 45 days after the yellow fever booster vaccination. These receptor sequences come from a man aged 18 to 30 who received the YFV17D yellow fever vaccine. Both conserved end residues are part of each CDR3. Fields, in order: D gene, V gene, J gene, clone size, CDR3 protein, CDR3 DNA. A D gene is named only where the DNA matches it firmly. Clone size is shown for a subset of rows, as once, few, many or a class of expanded clone.

D: TRBD2; V: TRBV7-2; J: TRBJ2-1; size: few; CDR3: CASSINSGGGYEQFF; DNA: TGTGCCAGCAGCATCAATAGCGGGGGGGGTTATGAGCAGTTCTTC
D: NA; V: TRBV4-2; J: TRBJ2-1; size: many; CDR3: CASSQLAQSYNEQFF; DNA: TGTGCCAGCAGCCAACTGGCCCAATCTTACAATGAGCAGTTCTTC
D: TRBD1; V: TRBV7-3; J: TRBJ2-7; size: few; CDR3: CASSPSTGLEQYF; DNA: TGTGCCAGCAGCCCTTCGACAGGGTTGGAGCAGTACTTC
D: TRBD2; V: TRBV20-1; J: TRBJ2-3; size: few; CDR3: CSARAQRGDQYF; DNA: TGCAGTGCTAGGGCCCAGCGGGGGGATCAGTATTTT
D: TRBD2; V: TRBV4-2; J: TRBJ2-2; size: few; CDR3: CASSQDPEVAGGRGTGELFF; DNA: TGTGCCAGCAGCCAAGACCCCGAGGTAGCGGGGGGGCGGGGCACCGGGGAGCTGTTTTTT
D: NA; V: TRBV5-6; J: TRBJ1-4; size: NA; CDR3: CASRQGTNEKLFF; DNA: TGTGCCAGCAGACAGGGAACTAATGAAAAACTGTTTTTT
D: TRBD2; V: TRBV5-1; J: TRBJ2-3; size: NA; CDR3: CASSFSGLVLSTDTQYF; DNA: TGCGCCAGCAGTTTCTCGGGACTAGTCCTTAGCACAGATACGCAGTATTTT
D: NA; V: TRBV19; J: TRBJ1-1; size: NA; CDR3: CASMRGWNTEAFF; DNA: TGTGCCAGTATGAGAGGCTGGAACACTGAAGCTTTCTTT
D: NA; V: TRBV19; J: TRBJ1-5; size: few; CDR3: CASTPLGILGNQPQHF; DNA: TGTGCCAGTACTCCATTGGGGATTCTGGGAAATCAGCCCCAGCATTTT
D: NA; V: TRBV29-1; J: TRBJ1-4; size: many; CDR3: CSVGIWNEKLFF; DNA: TGCAGCGTTGGGATCTGGAATGAAAAACTGTTTTTT